Listed below are T cell receptor beta chains from one sample, sequenced in a study of monozygotic twins with inflammatory bowel disease. Using the 5' RACE reads, TCRdb records one entry per CDR3 protein without DNA. The sample has fewer than 350,000 distinct CDR3 sequences; the top ten hold over 2%. The sequencing input was blood. The receptors were gathered from a human donor with ulcerative colitis or Crohn's disease, or a healthy co-twin of an affected twin (not recorded which). Each CDR3 is given with its conserved first and last residue.

v_call	j_call	cdr3_aa
TRBV7-6	TRBJ1-4	CASSLNQKLFF
TRBV20-1	TRBJ1-6	CSARQEAALHF
TRBV7-3	TRBJ2-1	CASSPTVPAGYNEQFF
TRBV12-3/TRBV12-4	TRBJ1-5	CASSVRADNQPQHF
TRBV10-3	TRBJ2-1	CAISRTSGSLAGEQFF
TRBV18	TRBJ2-7	CASSSKQGASYEQYF
TRBV7-3	TRBJ2-2	CASSSRSLADSNTGELFF
TRBV12-3/TRBV12-4	TRBJ2-7	CASSFSAGQEQYF
TRBV28	TRBJ2-7	CASSSGQTLSYEQYF
TRBV24-1	TRBJ2-3	CATSDLSGAADTQYF
TRBV5-1	TRBJ2-7	CASSPAVGTSGSYEQYF
TRBV30	TRBJ1-2	CAWSRDRVYYGYTF
TRBV20-1	TRBJ2-6	CSARPFGGSGANVLTF
TRBV4-3	TRBJ1-2	CASSQEWGMGYTF
TRBV6-2/TRBV6-3	TRBJ2-7	CASSYSGPAREQYF
TRBV7-8	TRBJ2-1	CASSSASGGYNEQFF
TRBV7-2	TRBJ1-5	CAGGGAHSNQPQHF
TRBV19	TRBJ2-2	CASSGGGEITGELFF
TRBV5-1	TRBJ2-7	CASARSGVPYEQYF
TRBV18	TRBJ1-1	CASSLAGTNTEAFF
TRBV7-9	TRBJ1-2	CASSSDRRIVYGYTF
TRBV5-1	TRBJ2-5	CASSFGTAETQYF
TRBV20-1	TRBJ2-3	CSASDGVGTDTQYF
TRBV29-1	TRBJ2-3	CSVDGMAGLTDTQYF
TRBV11-2	TRBJ1-2	CASSLGFGVLGDRGDYGYTF
TRBV4-1	TRBJ2-1	CASSQRFSEIYNEQFF
TRBV20-1	TRBJ1-2	CRAGESNYGYTF
TRBV23-1	TRBJ2-5	CANGISWGETQYF
TRBV25-1	TRBJ2-7	CASRQTGGSYEQYF
TRBV5-6	TRBJ1-1	CASSFLDSGGYTEAFF
TRBV6-1	TRBJ1-3	CASSPGQGKDSGNTIYF
TRBV18	TRBJ2-7	CASSSSREDYEQYF
TRBV30	TRBJ2-7	CAWSLIQGSDEQYF
TRBV20-1	TRBJ1-6	CSAKGSNNSPLHF
TRBV5-1	TRBJ2-7	CASSSPGQGSYEQYF
TRBV11-2	TRBJ2-5	CASSLGLAETQYF
TRBV7-8	TRBJ2-7	CASTRGGSYEQYF
TRBV20-1	TRBJ1-1	CSARDARNTEAFF
TRBV19	TRBJ2-2	CASSIQGPRTGELFF
TRBV6-2/TRBV6-3	TRBJ2-3	CASSYFRTRGTDTQYF
TRBV5-5	TRBJ2-2	CASRRRAGENTGELFF
TRBV3-1	TRBJ1-1	CASSKTVLGTEAFF
TRBV5-1	TRBJ1-4	CASSRATGLNEKLFF
TRBV12-3/TRBV12-4	TRBJ2-1	CASSLGTGGDEQFF
TRBV7-9	TRBJ1-1	CAGRGNVNTEAFF
TRBV19	TRBJ2-1	CASSERAGRGMYNEQFF
TRBV5-6	TRBJ2-1	CASSPRGTIAYNEQFF
TRBV27	TRBJ1-5	CASSRTGNQPQHF
TRBV4-1	TRBJ2-1	CASSMGGASSYNEQFF
TRBV28	TRBJ2-5	CASSYTSGSSQETQYF
TRBV6-6	TRBJ1-1	CASSPYTEAFF